This passage covers 26 T cell receptor beta chains from one sample sequenced in a study of OX40 agonist ivuxolimab in advanced cancers. Sequencing used immunoSEQ multiplex PCR; TCRdb keeps in-frame clones, though not all of them. The table has tens of thousands of clones, around 87% seen once. The sequencing here drew on CD4+ or CD8+ T cells sorted from blood, taken in a trial of the OX40 agonist ivuxolimab. These receptors all come from an adult with an advanced solid tumor such as melanoma, head and neck, liver or kidney cancer.

The V gene is TRBV27, the J gene TRBJ2-1, with 7 nucleotides matching TRBD1. There are 15 residues in the CDR3. The V gene's germline CDR1 is MNHEY and CDR2 SMNVEV (reference sequence). J lost 8 bases, V lost 3 bases, and 10 bases had no gene match. CDR3 loop: CASSFGRGTVDEQFF. The CDR3 DNA follows: TGTGCCAGCAGTTTCGGCAGGGGGACGGTCGATGAGCAGTTCTTC.

The V gene is TRBV10-1, the J gene TRBJ1-1; the D is unclear. This CDR3 spans 16 amino acids. With 4 bases removed from V and 1 base from J, the gap between germline ends came to 16 bases. CDR1 WNHNN and CDR2 SYGVQD come from the germline V gene (reference sequence). CDR3 DNA: TGCGCCAGCAGTGGGGAACCGGCCGGCGAGAACACTGAAGCTTTCTTT. Protein sequence: CASSGEPAGENTEAFF.

CDR3 DNA: TGCAGCGCTGCCCCAACTGGGACATTTTCGGGGAACACTGAAGCTTTCTTT. Translation: CSAAPTGTFSGNTEAFF. The V and J genes are TRBV29-1 and TRBJ1-1; TRBD1 might be the D (6 bases). This CDR3 is built from 17 residues. The V end was cut by 7 bases, the J end by 1 base, with 25 bases between. Germline CDR1 SQVTM, CDR2 ANQGSEA.

V is TRBV6-6 and J is TRBJ2-7, with unresolved D. V was shortened by 2 bases and J by 6 bases, with 11 bases between the two germline ends. The CDR3 sequence is 13 residues long. Germline V gene sequence: CDR1 MNHNY, CDR2 SVGAGI (reference sequence). DNA for the CDR3: TGTGCCAGCAGTTACGCTGGACGGGCCGAGCAGTACTTC. Protein: CASSYAGRAEQYF.

The chain joins TRBV28 to TRBJ1-2; TRBD1 matches 9 bases. The CDR3 is 15 residues long. V lost 6 bases, J lost 4 bases, and 9 bases stayed unmatched. Germline-derived CDR1 and CDR2 are MDHEN and SYDVKM. The CDR3 DNA sequence: TGTGCCAGCAGCGGACAGGGGCGACAATCCTATGGCTACACCTTC. This encodes CASSGQGRQSYGYTF.

The gene calls are TRBV5-1 and TRBJ1-5; the D gene is possibly TRBD1 (6 bases). The CDR3 sequence is 14 residues long. V shed 4 bases and J shed 3 bases, with 11 bases lying between them. The V gene's germline CDR1 is SGHRS and CDR2 YFSETQ. The CDR3 reads CASSADSHNQPQHF. CDR3 in DNA: TGCGCCAGCAGCGCGGACAGCCACAATCAGCCCCAGCATTTT.

The rearrangement uses TRBV27 and TRBJ2-3; D remains unclear. The CDR3 is 13 residues long. Germline CDR1 reads MNHEY; CDR2 reads SMNVEV (reference sequence). V gave up 5 bases and J gave up 3 bases, with 9 bases separating them. In DNA form, the CDR3 reads TGTGCCAGCAGTCAAGGATGGACAGATACGCAGTATTTT. Amino acid sequence: CASSQGWTDTQYF.

The chain links TRBV27 to TRBJ1-1; D perhaps matches TRBD1 (5 bases). The V and J ends lost 3 bases and 0 bases respectively, with 11 bases between them. The CDR3 runs 15 residues. The germline V gene has CDR1 MNHEY and CDR2 SMNVEV (reference sequence). CDR3: CASSFSGGMNTEAFF. The CDR3 region has the DNA TGTGCCAGCAGTTTTTCCGGGGGGATGAACACTGAAGCTTTCTTT.

The chain is built from TRBV6-1 and TRBJ1-2; D is ambiguous. Germline assignment: CDR1 MNHNS and CDR2 SASEGT. V lost 7 bases and J 0 bases, leaving 3 bases between the germline ends. The CDR3 is made up of 11 amino acids. CDR3 nucleotides: TGTGCCAGCACGGCTAACTATGGCTACACCTTC. Protein sequence: CASTANYGYTF.

A single count supports this clone. This chain joins TRBV23-1 and TRBJ2-7; D not certain. TRBV23-1 is an ORF for which the function is uncertain. The CDR3 totals 13 residues. V was clipped by 4 bases and J by 5 bases, with 12 bases between them. For the CDR3, the DNA is TGCGCCAGCAGTCCCCCCAACAGTGACGAGCAGTACTTC. Translation gives CASSPPNSDEQYF.

This clone was detected a few times. The chain is built from TRBV30 and TRBJ1-1; D gene uncertain. Germline values: CDR1 GTSNPN, CDR2 SVGIG (reference sequence). The CDR3 extends over 14 amino acids. The V and J ends lost 2 bases and 0 bases respectively, with 10 bases between them. DNA for the CDR3: TGTGCCTGGAGTAGGAGATTGATGAACACTGAAGCTTTCTTT. It translates to CAWSRRLMNTEAFF. The full variable domain, rest sourced from reference TRBV30 and TRBJ1-1, is SQTIHQWPATLVQPVGSPLSLECTVEGTSNPNLYWYRQAAGRGLQLLFYSVGIGQISSEVPQNLSASRPQDRQFILSSKKLLLSDSGFYLCAWSRRLMNTEAFFGQGTRLTVV.

The chain joins TRBV7-2 to TRBJ2-1, with a tentative D call TRBD2 (5 bases). CDR1 SGHTA and CDR2 FQGNSA come from the germline V gene. The CDR3 contains 17 residues. Trimming removed 2 bases from V and 3 bases from J, with 17 bases in between. CDR3: CASSLRARGLIYNEQFF. CDR3 coding DNA: TGTGCCAGCAGCTTAAGGGCCCGGGGTCTCATCTACAATGAGCAGTTCTTC.

This rearrangement joins TRBV27 to TRBJ1-3, with TRBD1 as a possible D gene (5 bases). Deletions cut 6 bases from V and 0 bases from J, with 15 bases between. CDR1 is MNHEY, CDR2 SMNVEV, per germline (reference sequence). CDR3 size: 16 residues. CDR3 region: CASSKNYRTSGNTIYF. Written as DNA, the CDR3 is TGTGCCAGCAGCAAGAACTACAGGACCTCTGGAAACACCATATATTTT.

V usage is TRBV7-8 and J usage is TRBJ2-1; 13 nucleotides agree with TRBD2. Germline V gene sequence: CDR1 SGHVS, CDR2 FQNEAQ. The CDR3 spans 18 residues. V was pared by 6 bases and J by 9 bases, with 17 bases of the junction left unmatched. CDR3 DNA sequence: TGTGCCAGCAGTCGGACTAGCGGGGGCCTTTATCGTTCAGTTGAGCAGTTCTTC. It specifies CASSRTSGGLYRSVEQFF.

This sequence joins TRBV4-2 and TRBJ2-7, with 11 positions matching TRBD2. The CDR3 is made up of 18 amino acids. Germline CDR1 LGHNA, CDR2 YNFKEQ. Trimming took 0 bases from V and 3 from J; bases not matched to a gene: 10. CDR3 residues: CASSQDTTGTSGYYEQYF. In DNA form, the CDR3 reads TGTGCCAGCAGCCAAGATACCACCGGGACTAGCGGATACTACGAGCAGTACTTC.

The gene calls are TRBV7-2 and TRBJ2-4, with D possibly matching TRBD1 (6 bases). The CDR3 covers 14 residues. The germline V gene encodes CDR1 SGHTA and CDR2 FQGNSA. Trimming took 5 bases from V and 4 from J, leaving 12 bases between them. CDR3 sequence reads: CASSLHGQKNIQYF. The CDR3 DNA is TGTGCCAGCAGCCTACACGGACAGAAAAACATTCAGTACTTC. Supplemented by reference TRBV7-2 and TRBJ2-4, the full variable domain reads GAGVSQSPSNKVTEKGKDVELRCDPISGHTALYWYRQSLGQGLEFLIYFQGNSAPDKSGLPSDRFSAERTGGSVSTLTIQRTQQEDSAVYLCASSLHGQKNIQYFGAGTRLSVL.

The rearrangement uses TRBV19 and TRBJ1-5; D perhaps matches TRBD1 (5 bases). V was shortened by 1 base and J by 5 bases, with 18 bases between the two germline ends. Germline V gene data show CDR1 as LNHDA and CDR2 as SQIVND (reference sequence). The CDR3 contains 17 residues. CDR3 bases: TGTGCCAGTAGTATAGGGTCAGGGTTTTTCGGGTATCAGCCCCAGCATTTT. It specifies CASSIGSGFFGYQPQHF.

V gene TRBV18 combines with J gene TRBJ1-1; D unclear. The CDR3 spans 13 residues. Germline V gives CDR1 KGHSH, CDR2 LQKENI. V was cut by 3 bases and J by 2 bases, with 7 bases left in between. CDR3 sequence: CASSPTRNTEAFF. The CDR3 DNA reads TGTGCCAGCTCACCGACTAGAAACACTGAAGCTTTCTTT.

The chain links TRBV29-1 to TRBJ1-2; 8 positions agree with TRBD1. Germline V lookup: CDR1 SQVTM, CDR2 ANQGSEA. The ends lost 4 bases at V and 0 bases at J; junction bases unmatched: 10. This CDR3 comprises 16 residues. The CDR3, as DNA: TGCAGCGTTGGGAGTGGGGGACAGGCCCCTAACTATGGCTACACCTTC. It specifies CSVGSGGQAPNYGYTF.

The genes are TRBV5-1 and TRBJ1-5; D remains unclear. The V and J ends lost 3 bases and 2 bases respectively, with 6 bases between them. This CDR3 region has 13 residues. Germline V gene lookup returns CDR1 SGHRS and CDR2 YFSETQ. This CDR3 reads CASSYSGNQPQHF. The CDR3 DNA reads as TGCGCCAGCAGCTACTCGGGCAATCAGCCCCAGCATTTT.

V and J are TRBV11-2 and TRBJ2-1; D is unresolved. This CDR3 region has 16 residues. The V end lost 2 bases, the J end lost 2 bases, and 13 bases lay between the germline ends. CDR1 and CDR2 (germline): SGHAT, FQNNGV. The CDR3 here is CASSLIGYGTYNEQFF. The CDR3 DNA sequence: TGTGCCAGCAGCTTAATCGGGTATGGGACCTACAATGAGCAGTTCTTC.

V is TRBV30 and J is TRBJ1-4, with D perhaps matching TRBD1 (5 bases). CDR3 length equals 13 residues. Trimming cost V 7 bases and J 4 bases, with 13 bases left between them. Germline values: CDR1 GTSNPN, CDR2 SVGIG (reference sequence). The CDR3 region has the DNA TGTGCCTCCGGGACGGCAAATAATGAAAAACTGTTTTTT. Translated, it gives CASGTANNEKLFF.

This clone was seen just once. The chain links TRBV25-1 to TRBJ1-6, with no clear D. With 3 bases removed from V and 9 bases from J, the gap between germline ends came to 6 bases. CDR1 is MGHDK, CDR2 SYGVNS, per germline. CDR3 length equals 12 residues. The CDR3 nucleotides read TGTGCCAGCAGTGATTTGAGTTCACCCCTCCACTTT. Residues: CASSDLSSPLHF.

This clone was counted a single time. The chain joins TRBV30 to TRBJ2-7, with a possible D match to TRBD1 (5 bases). Germline V gene sequence: CDR1 GTSNPN, CDR2 SVGIG (reference sequence). Between the trimmed V and J ends, which lost 0 bases and 3 bases, there was a span of 9 bases. The length of the CDR3 is 13 residues. The CDR3 sequence is CAWSVSQGYEQYF. The CDR3, as DNA: TGTGCCTGGAGTGTAAGTCAGGGCTACGAGCAGTACTTC.

The V and J genes are TRBV7-6 and TRBJ2-3; TRBD2 matches at 12 bases. This CDR3 spans 17 amino acids. Germline V gives CDR1 SGHVS, CDR2 FNYEAQ. The V segment lost 1 base and the J segment 2 bases; nucleotides outside the gene matches: 4. This CDR3 is CASSLGRTSGNTDTQYF. As DNA, the CDR3 is TGTGCCAGCAGCTTAGGACGGACTAGCGGGAACACAGATACGCAGTATTTT.

This chain joins TRBV2 and TRBJ2-3; 7 bases match TRBD1. Germline-derived CDR1 and CDR2 are SNHLY and FYNNEI. V lost 8 bases to trimming and J lost 4 bases; unmatched junction nucleotides: 6. This CDR3 comprises 13 residues. The CDR3: CASLSRGPDTQYF. CDR3 DNA sequence: TGTGCCAGCTTATCGAGGGGGCCAGATACGCAGTATTTT. Full variable domain (outside the CDR3, taken from reference TRBV2 and TRBJ2-3): EPEVTQTPSHQVTQMGQEVILRCVPISNHLYFYWYRQILGQKVEFLVSFYNNEISEKSEIFDDQFSVERPDGSNFTLKIRSTKLEDSAMYFCASLSRGPDTQYFGPGTRLTVL.